This is a list of T cell receptor beta chains from one sample in a study of blood T cell repertoires in COVID-19. Sequencing used immunoSEQ multiplex PCR; TCRdb keeps in-frame clones, though not all of them. The sample consists of about 120,000 clones, 80% to 85% of them appearing once. What was sequenced was PBMCs or T cells enriched from blood (not recorded which). The origin of the receptors is a woman in her 30s who had recovered from COVID-19. Both conserved end residues are part of each CDR3. A D gene is named only where the DNA matches it firmly. Clone sizes are given selectively: once, few, many, or a class where the clone is expanded.

j_call,v_call,clone_size,d_call,cdr3_nt,cdr3_aa
TRBJ1-5,TRBV27,.,.,TGTGCCAGCAGAGGGGGAAGCAATCAGCCCCAGCATTTT,CASRGGSNQPQHF
TRBJ2-1,TRBV5-1,once,TRBD1,TGCGCCAGCAGCTCCCGTGCGGCAGGGGGCATATCCTACAATGAGCAGTTCTTC,CASSSRAAGGISYNEQFF
TRBJ2-7,TRBV19,few,TRBD1,TGTGCCAGTAGTCTCCGGACAGGGGACTACGAGCAGTACTTC,CASSLRTGDYEQYF
TRBJ2-7,TRBV30,.,.,TGTGCCTGGGCGGCCGGGGAAGTATACGAGCAGTACTTC,CAWAAGEVYEQYF
TRBJ2-7,TRBV5-4,.,.,TGTGCCAGCAGCCTGAAAGGGGGTGGTTACTACGAGCAGTACTTC,CASSLKGGGYYEQYF
TRBJ1-2,TRBV19,.,.,TGTGCCAGTAGTCCGAGAAGCCGGACCAATCGGGGCTATGGCTACACCTTC,CASSPRSRTNRGYGYTF
TRBJ2-7,TRBV6-5,.,.,TGTGCCAGCATTACCGGTTCTAGCTCCTACGAGCAGTACTTC,CASITGSSSYEQYF
TRBJ1-5,TRBV3-1/TRBV3-2,.,.,TGTGCCAGCAGCCCCCGATCTTCGCGTTGGCCCCAGCATTTT,CASSPRSSRWPQHF
TRBJ2-5,TRBV4-1,.,.,TGCGCCAGCAGCCCTCGAGCGGACCAAGAGACCCAGTACTTC,CASSPRADQETQYF
TRBJ1-2,TRBV10-3,.,.,TGTGCCATCAGTGAGCCCACAGAAAACTATGGCTACACCTTC,CAISEPTENYGYTF
TRBJ1-5,TRBV28,.,TRBD1,TGTGCCAGCATGGGACAGGGGGACCAGCCCCAGCATTTT,CASMGQGDQPQHF
TRBJ2-3,TRBV6-2/TRBV6-3,.,TRBD2,TGTGCCAGCAGTTACTCGAGACTAGCGGCCACAGATACGCAGTATTTT,CASSYSRLAATDTQYF
TRBJ2-3,TRBV6-4,.,.,TGTGCCAGCAGTGAGCTCTCGGGGGCAGATACGCAGTATTTT,CASSELSGADTQYF
TRBJ1-6,TRBV7-2,.,.,TGTGCCAGCAGCTTAGCGCTGGGGGCTAATTCACCCCTCCACTTT,CASSLALGANSPLHF
TRBJ2-2,TRBV6-4,.,TRBD1,TGTGCCAGCAGTGCCGACAGGGACACCGGGGAGCTGTTTTTT,CASSADRDTGELFF
TRBJ2-7,TRBV28,.,TRBD1,TGTGCCAGCAGCCCATGGAGACAGGGGAAAACCTACGAGCAGTACTTC,CASSPWRQGKTYEQYF
TRBJ2-2,TRBV28,few,TRBD2,TGTGCCAGCAGTTTCCCCGGGACTAGCGGGTTGAACACCGGGGAGCTGTTTTTT,CASSFPGTSGLNTGELFF
TRBJ2-7,TRBV27,.,.,TGTGCCAGCAGTTTATCGGGGACAATAAGCGAGCAGTACTTC,CASSLSGTISEQYF
TRBJ1-5,TRBV28,.,.,TGTGCCAGCAGTTTTTATGGGACTGCAGCCCTCAGGCCCCAGCATTTT,CASSFYGTAALRPQHF
TRBJ1-2,TRBV6-1,.,.,TGTGCCAGCAGTGAAAATGTTGGAGGCGCGTGGGGCTACACCTTC,CASSENVGGAWGYTF
TRBJ1-5,TRBV10-1,.,.,TGCGCCAGCAGAGATACAGAGAACAATCAGCCCCAGCATTTT,CASRDTENNQPQHF
TRBJ1-2,TRBV7-8,.,.,TGTGCCAGCAGCCCCTTGATTCGCCAGGGCGACTATGGCTACACCTTC,CASSPLIRQGDYGYTF
TRBJ1-2,TRBV28,.,.,TGTGCCAGCAGTCCGGCCGACAGGTTATATGGCTACACCTTC,CASSPADRLYGYTF
TRBJ1-6,TRBV28,.,.,TGTGCCAGCAGTTTCCGGGGTTCCTATAATTCACCCCTCCACTTT,CASSFRGSYNSPLHF
TRBJ1-1,TRBV29-1,.,.,TGCAGCGTTGCCTTACAGGAGCCAAACACTGAAGCTTTCTTT,CSVALQEPNTEAFF
TRBJ1-3,TRBV11-2,.,.,TGTGCCAGCAGCTTAGGCCGGGTCTCTGGAAACACCATATATTTT,CASSLGRVSGNTIYF
TRBJ2-7,TRBV2,few,TRBD1,TGTGCCAGCAGAGACAGGGTCACGGTCTACGAGCAGTACTTC,CASRDRVTVYEQYF
TRBJ1-1,TRBV6-5,.,.,TGTGCCAGCACCTACGGGGGGGGCACTGAAGCTTTCTTT,CASTYGGGTEAFF
TRBJ2-2,TRBV13,.,.,TGTGCCAGCAGCTTACGCAGGCCCGGGGAGCTGTTTTTT,CASSLRRPGELFF
TRBJ2-1,TRBV7-8,.,.,TGTGCCAGCAGCTTAGCGCTATACAATGAGCAGTTCTTC,CASSLALYNEQFF
TRBJ2-5,TRBV5-8,few,TRBD2,TGTGCCAGCAGCTTGGGGGCTCTAGCGGGGCAAGAGACCCAGTACTTC,CASSLGALAGQETQYF
TRBJ1-2,TRBV6-2/TRBV6-3,.,.,TGTGCCAGCAGTTGGACCGGGACTCTAGGAGGCTACACCTTC,CASSWTGTLGGYTF
TRBJ2-1,TRBV18,.,TRBD1,TGTGCCAGCTCACCAGGACAGGGGAGCAATGAGCAGTTCTTC,CASSPGQGSNEQFF
TRBJ2-1,TRBV25-1,.,TRBD2,TGTGCCAGCAGTGAATCACAGAGCGGGGGAACCTACAATGAGCAGTTCTTC,CASSESQSGGTYNEQFF
TRBJ2-7,TRBV19,.,TRBD2,TGTGCCAGTAGGGAAGCGGGAGGTACCTACGAGCAGTACTTC,CASREAGGTYEQYF
TRBJ2-7,TRBV6-2/TRBV6-3,once,TRBD1,TGTGCCAGCAGTTACACAGGGGGCGCGACCTACGAGCAGTACTTC,CASSYTGGATYEQYF
TRBJ2-7,TRBV7-3,.,.,TGTGCCAGCAGCCCCCCGCCGGTAGCTGAACGCTCCTACGAGCAGTACTTC,CASSPPPVAERSYEQYF
TRBJ1-3,TRBV18,.,.,TGTGCCAGCTCACCCCTCGGGGTCTTCTCTGGAAACACCATATATTTT,CASSPLGVFSGNTIYF
TRBJ2-7,TRBV5-6,.,TRBD1,TGTGCCAGCAGCTTGGTTACAGGGGTGGCCTACGAGCAGTACTTC,CASSLVTGVAYEQYF
TRBJ1-1,TRBV3-1/TRBV3-2,.,TRBD1,TGTGCCAGCAGCCCCCACCGGACAGGGGGCACTGAAGCTTTCTTT,CASSPHRTGGTEAFF
TRBJ2-7,TRBV7-2,.,TRBD2,TGTGCCAGCAGCTTATGGGCTAGCGGCCCCTACGAGCAGTACTTC,CASSLWASGPYEQYF
TRBJ1-1,TRBV6-5,.,TRBD1,TGTGCCAGCCCGGGGTGGCAGGGGGGCACTGAAGCTTTCTTT,CASPGWQGGTEAFF
TRBJ1-4,TRBV6-5,.,.,TGTGCCAGCAGTTCCCGGACAGTCGCCAATGAAAAACTGTTTTTT,CASSSRTVANEKLFF
TRBJ2-3,TRBV3-1/TRBV3-2,.,TRBD1,TGTGCCAGCAGCCAAGTATTGGCAGGGGGCTCCCTCAGCACAGATACGCAGTATTTT,CASSQVLAGGSLSTDTQYF
TRBJ2-7,TRBV6-5,.,.,TGTGCCAGCAGTTACCTCCCGGGGAGCTCCTACGAGCAGTACTTC,CASSYLPGSSYEQYF
TRBJ1-2,TRBV19,once,TRBD1,TGTGCCAGTAGCCGGGACAGGGCCATCTATGGCTACACCTTC,CASSRDRAIYGYTF
TRBJ1-5,TRBV7-6,.,.,TGTGCCAGCAGCTTAGGCGGTGGAGGTAATCAGCCCCAGCATTTT,CASSLGGGGNQPQHF
TRBJ2-2,TRBV3-1/TRBV3-2,.,.,TGTGCCAGCTCCGCCGGGGAGCTGTTTTTT,CASSAGELFF
TRBJ1-4,TRBV6-1,.,.,TGTGCCAGCAGTGACCTAGCTGGAGTCGCAACTAATGAAAAACTGTTTTTT,CASSDLAGVATNEKLFF
TRBJ2-7,TRBV6-2/TRBV6-3,.,TRBD2,TGTGCCAGCAGTTACTCGAGGATAGCGGGCGATTACGAGCAGTACTTC,CASSYSRIAGDYEQYF